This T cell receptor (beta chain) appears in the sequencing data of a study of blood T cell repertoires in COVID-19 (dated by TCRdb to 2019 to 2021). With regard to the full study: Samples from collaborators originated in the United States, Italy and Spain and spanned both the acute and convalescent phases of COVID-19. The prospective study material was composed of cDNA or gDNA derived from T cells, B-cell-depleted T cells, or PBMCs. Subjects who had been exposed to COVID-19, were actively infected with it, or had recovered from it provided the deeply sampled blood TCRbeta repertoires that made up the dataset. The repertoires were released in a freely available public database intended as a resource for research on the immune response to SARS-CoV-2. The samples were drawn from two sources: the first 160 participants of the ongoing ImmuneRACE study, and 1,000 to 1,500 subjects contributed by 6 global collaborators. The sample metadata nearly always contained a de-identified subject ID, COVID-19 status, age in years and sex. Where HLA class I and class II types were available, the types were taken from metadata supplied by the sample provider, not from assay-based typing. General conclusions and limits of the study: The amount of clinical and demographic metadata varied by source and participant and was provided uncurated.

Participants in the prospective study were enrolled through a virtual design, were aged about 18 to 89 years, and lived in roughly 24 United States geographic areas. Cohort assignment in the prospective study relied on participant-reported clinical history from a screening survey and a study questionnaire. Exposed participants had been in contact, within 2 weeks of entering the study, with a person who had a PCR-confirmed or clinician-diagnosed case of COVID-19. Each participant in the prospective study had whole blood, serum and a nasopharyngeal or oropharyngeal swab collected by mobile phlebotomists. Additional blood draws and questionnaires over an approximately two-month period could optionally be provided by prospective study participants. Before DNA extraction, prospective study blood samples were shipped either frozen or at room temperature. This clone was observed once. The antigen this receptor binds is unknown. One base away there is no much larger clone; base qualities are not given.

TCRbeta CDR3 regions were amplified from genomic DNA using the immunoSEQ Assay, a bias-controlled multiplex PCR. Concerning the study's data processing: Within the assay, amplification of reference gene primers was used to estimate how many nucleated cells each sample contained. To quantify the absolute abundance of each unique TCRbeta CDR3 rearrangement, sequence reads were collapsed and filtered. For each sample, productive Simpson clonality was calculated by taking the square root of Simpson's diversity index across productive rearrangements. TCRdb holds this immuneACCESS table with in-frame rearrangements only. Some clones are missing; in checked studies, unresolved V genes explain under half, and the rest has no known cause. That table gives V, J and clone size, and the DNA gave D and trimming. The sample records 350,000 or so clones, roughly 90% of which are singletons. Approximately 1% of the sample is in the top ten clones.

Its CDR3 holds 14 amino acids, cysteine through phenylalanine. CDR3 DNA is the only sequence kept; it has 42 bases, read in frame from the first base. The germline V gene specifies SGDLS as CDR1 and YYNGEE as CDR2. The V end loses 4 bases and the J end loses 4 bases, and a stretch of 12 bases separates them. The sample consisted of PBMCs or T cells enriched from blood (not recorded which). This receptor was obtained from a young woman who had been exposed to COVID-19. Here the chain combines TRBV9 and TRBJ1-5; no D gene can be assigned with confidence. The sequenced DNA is TGTGCCAGCAGCTCGGGCGGGGATAATCAGCCCCAGCATTTT. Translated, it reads CASSSGGDNQPQHF.